The table lists the clone carrying this TCR beta chain with a count of one. Its specificity is unknown. The CDR3 covers 15 residues. Trimming cost V 0 bases and J 3 bases, with 9 bases left between them. Germline CDR1 is LNHNV and CDR2 is YYDKDF (reference sequence). The sample is drawn from a study of cytomegalovirus exposure and HLA in healthy donors. General study findings and limits: Per a prior analysis, the majority of TCR beta V segments were productive roughly 90% or roughly 30% of the time. Upon later analysis, TCR association rates were observed to vary by HLA locus, being highest for DRB1 and lowest for HLA-C.

60 Vbeta and 13 Jbeta primers were used in PCR. Produced via immunoSEQ multiplex PCR; TCRdb's table is partial and in-frame only. The data hold fewer than 200,000 clones, with around 81% observed a single time. Material for sequencing was PBMCs. The chain carries TRBV15 and TRBJ1-3, with TRBD1 as a possible D gene (5 bases). This clonotype was obtained from a woman under 40 in good health and CMV-seronegative. This CDR3 is CATSREGADGNTIYF. CDR3 DNA: TGTGCCACCAGCAGAGAAGGGGCAGATGGAAACACCATATATTTT.